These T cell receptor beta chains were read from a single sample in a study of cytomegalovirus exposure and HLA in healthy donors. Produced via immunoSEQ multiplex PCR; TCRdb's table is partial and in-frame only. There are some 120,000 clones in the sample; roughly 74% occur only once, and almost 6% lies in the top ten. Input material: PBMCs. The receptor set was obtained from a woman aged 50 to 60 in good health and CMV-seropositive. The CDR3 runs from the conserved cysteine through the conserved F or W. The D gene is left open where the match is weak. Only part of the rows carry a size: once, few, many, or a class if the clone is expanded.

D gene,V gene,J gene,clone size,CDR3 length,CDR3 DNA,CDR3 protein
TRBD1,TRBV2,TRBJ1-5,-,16,TGTGCCAGCAGCGGAGGGACAGGGGGCGGCAATCAGCCCCAGCATTTT,CASSGGTGGGNQPQHF
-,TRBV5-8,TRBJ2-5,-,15,TGTGCCAGCAGCTTGGAGGGCAGTGGAGGAGAGACCCAGTACTTC,CASSLEGSGGETQYF
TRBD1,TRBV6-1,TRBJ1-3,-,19,TGTGCCAGCAGTGAAAGAGGACAGGGGAGTGGCGGGGCTGGAAACACCATATATTTT,CASSERGQGSGGAGNTIYF
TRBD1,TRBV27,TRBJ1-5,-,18,TGTGCCAGCAGTCCGGGGAAGGCAGGGGGTTTCAGCAATCAGCCCCAGCATTTT,CASSPGKAGGFSNQPQHF
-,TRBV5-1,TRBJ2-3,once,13,TGCGCCAGCAGCGGGGCCACCACAGATACGCAGTATTTT,CASSGATTDTQYF
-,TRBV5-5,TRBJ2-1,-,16,TGTGCCAGCAGCCCGCCTTGGGCGGGGGCACTCAATGAGCAGTTCTTC,CASSPPWAGALNEQFF
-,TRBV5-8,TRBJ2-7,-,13,TGTGCCGGCGACTATACTCCGTCCTACGAGCAGTACTTC,CAGDYTPSYEQYF
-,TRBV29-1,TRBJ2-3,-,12,TGCAGCGCCGCGGCAGGGCCCGATACGCAGTATTTT,CSAAAGPDTQYF
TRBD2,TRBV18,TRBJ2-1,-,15,TGTGCCAGCTCACCTGTCAGGGAGGGTTACAATGAGCAGTTCTTC,CASSPVREGYNEQFF
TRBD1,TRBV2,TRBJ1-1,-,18,TGTGCCAGCAGTGCCCGGCCGGGACAGCGGGTGGTACTACCTGAAGCTTTCTTT,CASSARPGQRVVLPEAFF
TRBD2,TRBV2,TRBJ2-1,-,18,TGTGCCAGCACCCCCGGGACTAGCGGGGGGGTATTGGGCAATGAGCAGTTCTTC,CASTPGTSGGVLGNEQFF
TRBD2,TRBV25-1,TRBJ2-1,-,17,TGTGCCAGCAGTGCCTCTTACGGGACTAGCGAGGGGGATGAGCAGTTCTTC,CASSASYGTSEGDEQFF
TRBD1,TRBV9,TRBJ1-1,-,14,TGTGCCAGCAGCGTAGCTCCAGGGGGCACTGAAGCTTTCTTT,CASSVAPGGTEAFF
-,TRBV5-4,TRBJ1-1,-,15,TGTGCCAGCAGCCGAGGGGGGGGAATGAACACTGAAGCTTTCTTT,CASSRGGGMNTEAFF
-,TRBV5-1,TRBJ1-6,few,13,TGCGCCAGCAGCCTCGGGTACAATTCACCCCTCCACTTT,CASSLGYNSPLHF
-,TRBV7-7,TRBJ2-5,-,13,TGTGCCAGCAGCTTAGGGCTCCGTGAGACCCAGTACTTC,CASSLGLRETQYF
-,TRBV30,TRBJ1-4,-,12,TGTGCCTGGAGTGTACGGGGTGAAAAACTGTTTTTT,CAWSVRGEKLFF
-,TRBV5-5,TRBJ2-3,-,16,TGTGCCAGCAGCTTGCTCCTAACCACTAGCACAGATACGCAGTATTTT,CASSLLLTTSTDTQYF
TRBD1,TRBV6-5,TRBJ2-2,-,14,TGTGCCAGCAGGGACAGGGGGAGGACCGGGGAGCTGTTTTTT,CASRDRGRTGELFF
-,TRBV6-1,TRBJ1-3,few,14,TGTGCCAGCAGGTCCAGGGGTCCCGGAAACACCATATATTTT,CASRSRGPGNTIYF
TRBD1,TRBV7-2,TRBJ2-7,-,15,TGTGCCAGCAGCTCCGGGACAGGGGTTAATCACGAGCAGTACTTC,CASSSGTGVNHEQYF
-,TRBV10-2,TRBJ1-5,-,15,TGCGCCAGCAGTTTTGGGGGAGGAAGCAATCAGCCCCAGCATTTT,CASSFGGGSNQPQHF
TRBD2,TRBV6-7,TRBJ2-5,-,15,TGTGCCAGCAGTTACGCCCGACTAGCGAAAGAGACCCAGTACTTC,CASSYARLAKETQYF
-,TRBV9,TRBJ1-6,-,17,TGTGCCAGCAGCGTAGCGGTTGGGCAGGGCCCCAATTCACCCCTCCACTTT,CASSVAVGQGPNSPLHF
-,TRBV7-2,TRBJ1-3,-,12,TGTGCCAGCACCTACGGGGGAGGCCAGATATATTTT,CASTYGGGQIYF
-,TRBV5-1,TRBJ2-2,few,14,TGCGCCAGCTCAAACGTCCCGTCGAGTGGGGAGCTGTTTTTT,CASSNVPSSGELFF
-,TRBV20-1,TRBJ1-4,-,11,TGCAGTGCTAAGGGGGTGGAAAAACTGTTTTTT,CSAKGVEKLFF
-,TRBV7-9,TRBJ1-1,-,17,TGTTCCAGCAGCTTAAGGCTCTGGGGCGGTTTTAACACTGAAGCTTTCTTT,CSSSLRLWGGFNTEAFF
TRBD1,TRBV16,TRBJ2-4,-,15,TGTGCCAGCAGCCAAGTCTACAGGGGGGAGGACATTCAGTACTTC,CASSQVYRGEDIQYF
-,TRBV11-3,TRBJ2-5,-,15,TGTGCCAGCAGCTCAGGACTGGGGGGCCAAGAGACCCAGTACTTC,CASSSGLGGQETQYF
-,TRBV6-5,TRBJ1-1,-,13,TGTGCCAGCAGTCGCCCTCCTGGCGGTGAAGCTTTCTTT,CASSRPPGGEAFF
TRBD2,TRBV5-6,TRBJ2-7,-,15,TGTGCCAGCAGCAAACTAGCGGGGGACTCCTACGAGCAGTACTTC,CASSKLAGDSYEQYF
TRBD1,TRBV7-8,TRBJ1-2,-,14,TGTGCCAGCAGCCTGGGGACAGGACCCTATGGCTACACCTTC,CASSLGTGPYGYTF
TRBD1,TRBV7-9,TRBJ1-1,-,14,TGTGCCAGCAGTACCCGACAGGGGTTGACTGAAGCTTTCTTT,CASSTRQGLTEAFF
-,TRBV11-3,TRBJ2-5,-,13,TGTGCCAGCAGCCCTAAAGGGGGAGAGACCCAGTACTTC,CASSPKGGETQYF
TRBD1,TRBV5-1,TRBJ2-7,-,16,TGCGCCAGCAGCTGGCTAAGGGACAGGGGTGACAGCGAGCAGTACTTC,CASSWLRDRGDSEQYF
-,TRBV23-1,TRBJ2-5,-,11,TGCGCCGGAGCACGCCCCGAGACCCAGTACTTC,CAGARPETQYF
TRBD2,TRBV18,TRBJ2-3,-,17,TGTGCCAGCTCACCCCCTAGGACTAGCGGGCTTAGAGATACGCAGTATTTT,CASSPPRTSGLRDTQYF
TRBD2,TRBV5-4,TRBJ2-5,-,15,TGTGCCAGCAGCCTCCCCGGGACTAGCGTTGAGACCCAGTACTTC,CASSLPGTSVETQYF
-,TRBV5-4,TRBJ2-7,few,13,TGCGCCAGCAGCTGGGACAAGACCTACGAGCAGTACTTC,CASSWDKTYEQYF
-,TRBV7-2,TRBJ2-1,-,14,TGTGCCAGCAGCTTAGTCCCCGGGGTTGGTGAGCAGTTCTTC,CASSLVPGVGEQFF
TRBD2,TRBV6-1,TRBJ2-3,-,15,TGTGCCAGCACAATGACTAGCGGGGGGCGAGATACGCAGTATTTT,CASTMTSGGRDTQYF
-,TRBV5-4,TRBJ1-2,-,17,TGTGCCAGCAGCTTGGGGCCGAGAGGCTCCCCCGACTATGGCTACACCTTC,CASSLGPRGSPDYGYTF
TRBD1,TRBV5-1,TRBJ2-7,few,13,TGCGCCAGCAGCGCCTCGGACAGGGGCGAGCAGTACTTC,CASSASDRGEQYF
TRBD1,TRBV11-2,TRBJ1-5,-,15,TGTGCCAGCAGCTTGGCCTCAGGGGGAGGACAGCCCCAGCATTTT,CASSLASGGGQPQHF
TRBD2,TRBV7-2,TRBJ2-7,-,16,TGTGCCAGCAGCCCGTCAAGCGGGGGGGCCGGGTACGAGCAGTACTTC,CASSPSSGGAGYEQYF
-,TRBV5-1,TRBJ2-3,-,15,TGCGCCAGCAGCTTGGGGGCCGGGGATACAGATACGCAGTATTTT,CASSLGAGDTDTQYF
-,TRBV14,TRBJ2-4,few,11,TGTGCCAGCAGCCCCCAGAACATTCAGTACTTC,CASSPQNIQYF
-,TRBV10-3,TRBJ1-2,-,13,TGTGCCATCAGTGATCGCAGGGGAGGGGGCTACACCTTC,CAISDRRGGGYTF
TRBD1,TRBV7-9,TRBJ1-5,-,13,TGTGCCAGCAGCTTCCAGGGGGATCAGCCCCAGCATTTT,CASSFQGDQPQHF